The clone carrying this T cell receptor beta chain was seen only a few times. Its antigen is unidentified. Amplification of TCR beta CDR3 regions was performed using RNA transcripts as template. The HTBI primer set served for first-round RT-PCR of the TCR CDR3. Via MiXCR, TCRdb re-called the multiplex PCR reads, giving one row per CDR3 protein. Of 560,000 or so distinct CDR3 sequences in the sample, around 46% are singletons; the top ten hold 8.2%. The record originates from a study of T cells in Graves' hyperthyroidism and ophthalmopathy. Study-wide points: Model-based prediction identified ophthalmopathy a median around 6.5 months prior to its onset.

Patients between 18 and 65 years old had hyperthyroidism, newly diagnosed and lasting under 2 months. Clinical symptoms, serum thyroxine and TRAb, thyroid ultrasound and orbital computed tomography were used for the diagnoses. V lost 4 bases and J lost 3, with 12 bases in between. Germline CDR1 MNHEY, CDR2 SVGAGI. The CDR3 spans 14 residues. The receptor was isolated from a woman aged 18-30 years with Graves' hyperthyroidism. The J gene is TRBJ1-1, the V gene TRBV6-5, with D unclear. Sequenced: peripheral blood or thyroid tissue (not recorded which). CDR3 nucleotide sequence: TGTGCCAGCAGTTCGGTGGCGCGGGACACTGAAGCTTTCTTT. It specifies CASSSVARDTEAFF.